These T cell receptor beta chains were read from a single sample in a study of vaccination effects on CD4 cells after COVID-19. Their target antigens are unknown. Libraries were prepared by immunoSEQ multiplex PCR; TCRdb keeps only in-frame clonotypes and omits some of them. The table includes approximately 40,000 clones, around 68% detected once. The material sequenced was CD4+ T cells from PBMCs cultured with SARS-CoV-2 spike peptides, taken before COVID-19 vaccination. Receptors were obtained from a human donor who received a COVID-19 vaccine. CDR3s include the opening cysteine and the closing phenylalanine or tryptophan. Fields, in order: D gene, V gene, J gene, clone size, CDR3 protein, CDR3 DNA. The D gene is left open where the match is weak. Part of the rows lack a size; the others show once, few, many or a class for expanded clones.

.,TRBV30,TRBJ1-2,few,CAWSVIAEYGYTF,TGTGCCTGGAGTGTTATAGCGGAGTATGGCTACACCTTC
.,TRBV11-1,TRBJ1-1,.,CASSFLEKPEAFF,TGTGCCAGCAGCTTTTTGGAAAAGCCTGAAGCTTTCTTT
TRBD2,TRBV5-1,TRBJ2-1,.,CASSLLAGGPNEQFF,TGCGCCAGCAGCCTTCTAGCGGGAGGCCCTAATGAGCAGTTCTTC
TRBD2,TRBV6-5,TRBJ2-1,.,CASNLLAGGPGEQFF,TGTGCCAGCAACCTCCTAGCGGGGGGGCCGGGTGAGCAGTTCTTC
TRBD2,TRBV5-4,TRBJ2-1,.,CASSLREAGNNEQFF,TGTGCCAGCAGCTTACGGGAGGCAGGGAACAATGAGCAGTTCTTC
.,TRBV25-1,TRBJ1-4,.,CASRPLDNEKLFF,TGTGCCAGCCGTCCCTTGGATAATGAAAAACTGTTTTTT
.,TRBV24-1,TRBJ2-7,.,CATSDSWSHEQYF,TGTGCCACCAGTGATAGCTGGTCCCACGAGCAGTACTTC
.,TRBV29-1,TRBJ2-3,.,CSVGRLAGGLSTDTQYF,TGCAGCGTAGGTCGGTTGGCAGGGGGGCTGAGCACAGATACGCAGTATTTT
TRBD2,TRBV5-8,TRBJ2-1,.,CASNLAGGPNEQFF,TGTGCCAGCAACCTAGCGGGAGGGCCGAATGAGCAGTTCTTC
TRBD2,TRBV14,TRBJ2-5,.,CASSPLGGLAGQETQYF,TGTGCCAGCAGCCCCCTTGGCGGACTAGCGGGTCAAGAGACCCAGTACTTC
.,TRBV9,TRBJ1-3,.,CASSVGGNSGNTIYF,TGTGCCAGCAGCGTAGGCGGAAACTCTGGAAACACCATATATTTT
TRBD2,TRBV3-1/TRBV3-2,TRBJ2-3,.,CASSQDLASGAPTDTQYF,TGTGCCAGCAGCCAAGATCTAGCTAGCGGAGCTCCCACAGATACGCAGTATTTT
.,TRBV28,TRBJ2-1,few,CASSPMGHRDNEQFF,TGTGCCAGCAGCCCAATGGGACATAGGGACAATGAGCAGTTCTTC
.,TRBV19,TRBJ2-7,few,CASSMVQGRDEQYF,TGTGCCAGTAGTATGGTCCAGGGTAGGGACGAGCAGTACTTC
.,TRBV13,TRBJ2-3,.,CASSLGGRDTQYF,TGTGCCAGCAGCTTAGGAGGGCGGGATACGCAGTATTTT
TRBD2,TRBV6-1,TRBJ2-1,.,CASSENGGVYNEQFF,TGTGCCAGCAGTGAAAACGGGGGGGTCTACAATGAGCAGTTCTTC
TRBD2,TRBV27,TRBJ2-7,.,CASSTGRADKQYF,TGTGCCAGCTCAACGGGGAGGGCCGATAAGCAGTACTTC
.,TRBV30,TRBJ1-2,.,CAWRGTGQNYGYTF,TGTGCCTGGAGGGGTACTGGGCAGAACTATGGCTACACCTTC
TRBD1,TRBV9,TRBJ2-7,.,CASSAQGVGEQYF,TGTGCCAGCAGCGCGCAGGGGGTTGGGGAGCAGTACTTC
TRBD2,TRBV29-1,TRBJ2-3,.,CSVARSGTSYPDTQYF,TGCAGCGTTGCCCGCAGCGGGACTAGCTATCCAGATACGCAGTATTTT
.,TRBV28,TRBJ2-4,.,CASSLPFDMSFKNIQYF,TGTGCCAGCAGTTTACCTTTCGACATGAGTTTCAAAAACATTCAGTACTTC
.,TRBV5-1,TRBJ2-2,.,CASSAVTGRNAGELFF,TGCGCCAGCAGCGCGGTCACAGGGAGAAATGCCGGGGAGCTGTTTTTT
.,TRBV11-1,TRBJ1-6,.,CASSLRQGSYNSPLHF,TGTGCCAGCAGCCTACGTCAGGGCTCCTATAATTCACCCCTCCACTTT
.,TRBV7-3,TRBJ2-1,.,CASSLDPGRGEQFF,TGTGCCAGCAGCTTAGATCCCGGTCGGGGGGAGCAGTTCTTC
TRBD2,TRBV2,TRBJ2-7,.,CASSRTGTSEQYF,TGTGCCAGCAGTCGAACCGGGACTAGCGAGCAGTACTTC
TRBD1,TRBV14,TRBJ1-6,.,CASSPRQGSGSPLHF,TGTGCCAGCAGCCCACGACAGGGGTCGGGTTCACCCCTCCACTTT
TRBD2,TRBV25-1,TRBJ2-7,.,CASRRMFLREGMREQYF,TGTGCCAGCCGCCGCATGTTCTTGCGGGAGGGCATGAGGGAGCAGTACTTC
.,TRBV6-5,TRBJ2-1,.,CASRTGTSYNEQFF,TGTGCCAGCAGGACAGGGACTTCTTACAATGAGCAGTTCTTC
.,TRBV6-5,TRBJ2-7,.,CASSHGGHQYF,TGTGCCAGCAGCCACGGGGGACACCAGTACTTC
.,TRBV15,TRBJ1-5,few,CATSRGGEQDFKPQHF,TGTGCCACCAGCAGGGGCGGGGAACAGGACTTTAAGCCCCAGCATTTT
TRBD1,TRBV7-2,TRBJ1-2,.,CASSLDRETGGYTF,TGTGCCAGCAGCCTAGACAGGGAGACGGGTGGCTACACCTTC
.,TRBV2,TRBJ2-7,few,CASSEEASLAEQYF,TGTGCCAGCAGTGAGGAGGCGTCCTTGGCCGAGCAGTACTTC
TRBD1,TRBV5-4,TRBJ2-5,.,CASSLTGGRQETQYF,TGTGCCAGCAGCTTGACAGGGGGACGGCAAGAGACCCAGTACTTC
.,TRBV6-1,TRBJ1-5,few,CASSEALLGSYQPQHF,TGTGCCAGCAGTGAAGCGCTTCTGGGGAGCTATCAGCCCCAGCATTTT
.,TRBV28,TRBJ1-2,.,CASSPLSGLGGGYTF,TGTGCCAGCAGCCCCTTAAGTGGGCTAGGCGGTGGCTACACCTTC
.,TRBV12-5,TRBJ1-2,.,CASGPTGTNYGYTF,TGTGCTAGTGGCCCTACAGGGACTAACTATGGCTACACCTTC
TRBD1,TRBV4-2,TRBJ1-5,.,CASSMGQAGDSNQPQHF,TGTGCCAGCAGCATGGGACAGGCTGGGGATAGCAATCAGCCCCAGCATTTT
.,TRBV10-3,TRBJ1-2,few,CAIKGTRDEYGYTF,TGTGCCATCAAGGGCACCCGGGACGAATATGGCTACACCTTC
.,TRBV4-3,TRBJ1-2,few,CASSLGQDYGYTF,TGCGCCAGCAGCCTCGGACAAGACTATGGCTACACCTTC
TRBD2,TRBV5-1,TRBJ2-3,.,CASSSGTSGSTDTQYF,TGCGCCAGCAGCTCCGGGACTAGCGGGAGTACAGATACGCAGTATTTT
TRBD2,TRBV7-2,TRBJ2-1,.,CASGGLAGMLVQFF,TGTGCCAGCGGGGGACTAGCGGGAATGCTGGTACAGTTCTTC
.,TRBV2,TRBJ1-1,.,CASSEGWETEAFF,TGTGCCAGCAGTGAAGGGTGGGAGACTGAAGCTTTCTTT
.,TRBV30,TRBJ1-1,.,CAWSVLGVGTEAFF,TGTGCCTGGAGTGTACTGGGGGTGGGCACTGAAGCTTTCTTT